These T cell receptor beta chains were read from a single sample in a study of cytomegalovirus exposure and HLA in healthy donors. Method: immunoSEQ multiplex PCR; TCRdb's copy keeps in-frame clones and lacks some. This sample yields a few hundred thousand clones, of which 70% to 90% are seen a single time; 2.9% belongs to the top ten. Source material: PBMCs. These receptor sequences come from a woman aged 18-29 years in good health and CMV-seronegative. The CDR3 runs from the conserved cysteine through the conserved F or W. The D gene is left open where the match is weak. Some rows mark clone size as missing; the rest say once, few, many or name a class of expanded clone.

clone_size: NA
v_call: TRBV6-6
j_call: TRBJ2-3
d_call: TRBD1
cdr3_aa: CASRRTGVDTQYF
cdr3_nt: TGTGCCAGCAGGCGCACAGGGGTCGATACGCAGTATTTT

clone_size: NA
v_call: TRBV2
j_call: TRBJ2-7
d_call: NA
cdr3_aa: CASSTDSFNYEQYF
cdr3_nt: TGTGCCAGCAGTACGGACAGTTTTAACTACGAGCAGTACTTC

clone_size: NA
v_call: TRBV6-1
j_call: TRBJ2-7
d_call: NA
cdr3_aa: CASSLYRDEQYF
cdr3_nt: TGTGCCAGCAGTCTATACAGGGACGAGCAGTACTTC

clone_size: NA
v_call: TRBV6-5
j_call: TRBJ1-1
d_call: TRBD1
cdr3_aa: CASSYGDRINTEAFF
cdr3_nt: TGTGCCAGCAGTTACGGGGACAGGATTAACACTGAAGCTTTCTTT

clone_size: NA
v_call: TRBV15
j_call: TRBJ2-2
d_call: TRBD2
cdr3_aa: CATSLGLADTGELFF
cdr3_nt: TGTGCCACCAGCCTGGGACTAGCGGACACCGGGGAGCTGTTTTTT

clone_size: NA
v_call: TRBV6-5
j_call: TRBJ2-1
d_call: TRBD1
cdr3_aa: CASSLTGPYSNEQFF
cdr3_nt: TGTGCCAGCAGCCTGACAGGGCCTTACTCCAATGAGCAGTTCTTC

clone_size: NA
v_call: TRBV28
j_call: TRBJ1-1
d_call: NA
cdr3_aa: CASSPAGGSTEAFF
cdr3_nt: TGTGCCAGCAGCCCGGCAGGTGGGAGCACTGAAGCTTTCTTT

clone_size: NA
v_call: TRBV5-1
j_call: TRBJ2-1
d_call: TRBD1
cdr3_aa: CASSPWVGDRDYNEQFF
cdr3_nt: TGCGCCAGCAGCCCATGGGTTGGGGACAGGGACTACAATGAGCAGTTCTTC

clone_size: NA
v_call: TRBV5-6
j_call: TRBJ2-5
d_call: NA
cdr3_aa: CASGRDRLTQYF
cdr3_nt: TGTGCCAGCGGCCGTGACAGGCTGACCCAGTACTTC

clone_size: NA
v_call: TRBV6-5
j_call: TRBJ2-7
d_call: NA
cdr3_aa: CASSYSMTAGEQYF
cdr3_nt: TGTGCCAGCAGTTACTCGATGACTGCGGGCGAGCAGTACTTC

clone_size: NA
v_call: TRBV4-3
j_call: TRBJ2-3
d_call: TRBD2
cdr3_aa: CASSRGLAGAIDTQYF
cdr3_nt: TGCGCCAGCAGCCGCGGACTAGCGGGAGCTATAGATACGCAGTATTTT

clone_size: NA
v_call: TRBV7-2
j_call: TRBJ2-7
d_call: TRBD1
cdr3_aa: CASSYTPGTGYEQYF
cdr3_nt: TGTGCCAGCAGCTATACACCAGGGACAGGCTACGAGCAGTACTTC

clone_size: NA
v_call: TRBV9
j_call: TRBJ1-2
d_call: NA
cdr3_aa: CASSVGRYGYTF
cdr3_nt: TGTGCCAGCAGCGTAGGTCGGTATGGCTACACCTTC

clone_size: NA
v_call: TRBV30
j_call: TRBJ2-3
d_call: TRBD1
cdr3_aa: CAYSTGQGGTDTQYF
cdr3_nt: TGTGCCTACTCAACGGGACAGGGGGGGACAGATACGCAGTATTTT

clone_size: once
v_call: TRBV7-8
j_call: TRBJ2-4
d_call: TRBD2
cdr3_aa: CASSLGLAGASAKNIQYF
cdr3_nt: TGTGCCAGCAGCTTAGGACTAGCGGGAGCTTCGGCCAAAAACATTCAGTACTTC

clone_size: NA
v_call: TRBV4-1
j_call: TRBJ2-1
d_call: NA
cdr3_aa: CASSQGPQGSYNEQFF
cdr3_nt: TGCGCCAGCAGCCAAGGGCCGCAGGGCTCCTACAATGAGCAGTTCTTC

clone_size: NA
v_call: TRBV27
j_call: TRBJ2-7
d_call: NA
cdr3_aa: CASSLGGGTYEQYF
cdr3_nt: TGTGCCAGCAGTTTGGGGGGAGGAACCTACGAGCAGTACTTC

clone_size: NA
v_call: TRBV2
j_call: TRBJ2-3
d_call: NA
cdr3_aa: CASSELSSSTDTQYF
cdr3_nt: TGTGCCAGCAGTGAGCTATCTTCTAGCACAGATACGCAGTATTTT

clone_size: NA
v_call: TRBV15
j_call: TRBJ2-1
d_call: TRBD1
cdr3_aa: CATSREQGAGAEQFF
cdr3_nt: TGTGCCACCAGCAGAGAGCAGGGGGCTGGGGCTGAGCAGTTCTTC

clone_size: NA
v_call: TRBV27
j_call: TRBJ2-7
d_call: TRBD1
cdr3_aa: CASGPDRDRVGEQYF
cdr3_nt: TGTGCCAGCGGGCCAGACCGGGACAGGGTTGGCGAGCAGTACTTC

clone_size: NA
v_call: TRBV5-4
j_call: TRBJ2-5
d_call: TRBD2
cdr3_aa: CASSLPGTSGRRETQYF
cdr3_nt: TGTGCCAGCAGCTTGCCCGGGACTAGCGGGAGGCGAGAGACCCAGTACTTC

clone_size: NA
v_call: TRBV20-1
j_call: TRBJ1-1
d_call: NA
cdr3_aa: CSARGAGKAFF
cdr3_nt: TGCAGTGCTAGAGGCGCAGGGAAAGCTTTCTTT

clone_size: NA
v_call: TRBV7-8
j_call: TRBJ2-7
d_call: NA
cdr3_aa: CASRSGTLSSYEQYF
cdr3_nt: TGTGCCAGCAGGTCCGGGACACTGAGCTCCTACGAGCAGTACTTC

clone_size: NA
v_call: TRBV19
j_call: TRBJ1-2
d_call: TRBD1
cdr3_aa: CASTLHRGPGGYTF
cdr3_nt: TGTGCCAGTACATTGCACAGGGGGCCAGGAGGCTACACCTTC

clone_size: few
v_call: TRBV7-2
j_call: TRBJ2-2
d_call: NA
cdr3_aa: CASSLDGRQGGTGELFF
cdr3_nt: TGTGCCAGCAGCTTAGACGGGAGACAGGGAGGCACCGGGGAGCTGTTTTTT

clone_size: NA
v_call: TRBV6-1
j_call: TRBJ1-2
d_call: TRBD1
cdr3_aa: CANSDRAGGYTF
cdr3_nt: TGTGCCAACTCGGACAGGGCGGGAGGCTACACCTTC

clone_size: NA
v_call: TRBV4-1
j_call: TRBJ1-1
d_call: NA
cdr3_aa: CASSHERANTEAFF
cdr3_nt: TGCGCCAGCAGCCACGAGAGGGCGAACACTGAAGCTTTCTTT

clone_size: once
v_call: TRBV19
j_call: TRBJ2-1
d_call: TRBD2
cdr3_aa: CASSPDLAGGPRNEQFF
cdr3_nt: TGTGCCAGTAGTCCCGATCTAGCGGGAGGGCCGAGGAATGAGCAGTTCTTC

clone_size: once
v_call: TRBV27
j_call: TRBJ2-1
d_call: TRBD2
cdr3_aa: CASSERLATSNEQFF
cdr3_nt: TGTGCCAGCAGCGAGAGACTAGCGACATCCAATGAGCAGTTCTTC

clone_size: NA
v_call: TRBV11-2
j_call: TRBJ2-7
d_call: TRBD2
cdr3_aa: CASSAGTSGNYEQYF
cdr3_nt: TGTGCCAGCAGCGCCGGGACTAGCGGGAACTACGAGCAGTACTTC

clone_size: NA
v_call: TRBV9
j_call: TRBJ1-2
d_call: NA
cdr3_aa: CASSVGGQGYGYTF
cdr3_nt: TGTGCCAGCAGCGTAGGAGGCCAGGGATATGGCTACACCTTC

clone_size: NA
v_call: TRBV7-2
j_call: TRBJ2-7
d_call: NA
cdr3_aa: CASSAGTAHEQYF
cdr3_nt: TGTGCCAGCAGCGCCGGGACTGCCCACGAGCAGTACTTC

clone_size: NA
v_call: TRBV28
j_call: TRBJ1-5
d_call: NA
cdr3_aa: CASSLFRTKRGGGNQPQHF
cdr3_nt: TGTGCCAGCAGTTTATTCCGGACTAAACGCGGTGGAGGCAATCAGCCCCAGCATTTT

clone_size: once
v_call: TRBV4-1
j_call: TRBJ1-1
d_call: TRBD1
cdr3_aa: CASSQERDRNTEAFF
cdr3_nt: TGCGCCAGCAGCCAAGAGAGGGACAGGAACACTGAAGCTTTCTTT

clone_size: NA
v_call: TRBV2
j_call: TRBJ1-2
d_call: NA
cdr3_aa: CASSQTGPPYYYGYTF
cdr3_nt: TGTGCCAGCAGTCAAACAGGGCCACCTTACTACTATGGCTACACCTTC

clone_size: NA
v_call: TRBV11-2
j_call: TRBJ1-2
d_call: NA
cdr3_aa: CASSLWAGERGYTF
cdr3_nt: TGTGCCAGCAGCTTATGGGCAGGGGAGCGTGGCTACACCTTC

clone_size: NA
v_call: TRBV29-1
j_call: TRBJ1-5
d_call: NA
cdr3_aa: CSVAGAESNQPQHF
cdr3_nt: TGCAGCGTTGCGGGAGCAGAAAGCAATCAGCCCCAGCATTTT

clone_size: few
v_call: TRBV7-6
j_call: TRBJ1-1
d_call: NA
cdr3_aa: CASSLDPGPQAGAFF
cdr3_nt: TGTGCCAGCAGCTTAGATCCCGGGCCCCAGGCGGGAGCTTTCTTT

clone_size: few
v_call: TRBV6-1
j_call: TRBJ2-3
d_call: TRBD1
cdr3_aa: CASGQGDTDTQYF
cdr3_nt: TGTGCCAGCGGACAGGGAGACACAGATACGCAGTATTTT

clone_size: NA
v_call: TRBV5-4
j_call: TRBJ2-7
d_call: NA
cdr3_aa: CASSLIQTGVSYEQYF
cdr3_nt: TGTGCCAGCAGCCTGATTCAGACAGGAGTCTCCTACGAGCAGTACTTC

clone_size: NA
v_call: TRBV27
j_call: TRBJ1-4
d_call: NA
cdr3_aa: CASSRGLANEKLFF
cdr3_nt: TGTGCCAGCAGTAGGGGACTGGCTAATGAAAAACTGTTTTTT

clone_size: NA
v_call: TRBV19
j_call: TRBJ1-5
d_call: TRBD1
cdr3_aa: CASDETGTNQPQHF
cdr3_nt: TGTGCCAGCGACGAGACAGGGACTAATCAGCCCCAGCATTTT